A selection of T cell receptor beta chains follows, all from one sample in a study of CD8+ T cells in alopecia areata. Sequenced by immunoSEQ multiplex PCR; TCRdb stores in-frame clones only, minus some. The data show over 150,000 clones, more than 60% seen once. This material consisted of CD4+ T cells sorted from blood, taken at week 0. The receptors were gathered from a human donor with alopecia areata. Each CDR3 is given with its conserved first and last residue. The D gene is left open where the match is weak. Only part of the rows carry a size: once, few, many, or a class if the clone is expanded.

>few|13|TRBV7-2|TRBJ1-1|NA
TGTGCCAGCAGCTTAGCGGGGCGCTCCGAAGCTTTCTTT
CASSLAGRSEAFF
>once|16|TRBV5-8|TRBJ2-7|TRBD1
TGTGCCAGCAGTAAGAAACAGGGGCTTAGGAACTACGAGCAGTACTTC
CASSKKQGLRNYEQYF
>NA|16|TRBV6-1|TRBJ1-6|TRBD1
TGTGCCAGCAGGGAACTAGGGGACAGTAATAATTCACCCCTCCACTTT
CASRELGDSNNSPLHF
>few|16|TRBV10-3|TRBJ1-6|NA
TGTGCCATCAGTGAGTCGTTGGGGGGAGATAATTCACCCCTCCACTTT
CAISESLGGDNSPLHF
>NA|14|TRBV10-3|TRBJ2-3|NA
TGTGCCATCAGTCAGTCCGGACCCACAGATACGCAGTATTTT
CAISQSGPTDTQYF
>NA|16|TRBV11-2|TRBJ1-1|NA
TGTGCCAGCAGCTTAGACGGTAGGGGAGGACGTGATGAAGCTTTCTTT
CASSLDGRGGRDEAFF
>few|12|TRBV5-6|TRBJ2-2|NA
TGTGCCAGCAGCTTTGATGACGGGGAGCTGTTTTTT
CASSFDDGELFF
>NA|17|TRBV30|TRBJ2-1|NA
TGTGCCTGGAGTAACGCCCGCTTTCGGGGGGCTTGGAATGAGCAGTTCTTC
CAWSNARFRGAWNEQFF
>few|12|TRBV28|TRBJ1-6|NA
TGTGCCAGCAGTTCAATTAATTCACCCCTCCACTTT
CASSSINSPLHF
>NA|15|TRBV15|TRBJ2-7|NA
TGTGCCACCAGCTTTGGGATACCGCCAAATTACGAGCAGTACTTC
CATSFGIPPNYEQYF
>once|13|TRBV25-1|TRBJ1-6|NA
TGTGCCAGCAGTGCTAGTGCTAATTCACCCCTCCACTTT
CASSASANSPLHF
>NA|15|TRBV11-3|TRBJ2-1|NA
TGTGCCAGCAGCTTGAAAGGGGGATCCTACAATGAGCAGTTCTTC
CASSLKGGSYNEQFF
>NA|13|TRBV10-2|TRBJ2-7|NA
TGCGCCAGCAGCTCGGTAGGGGGGGGCGAGCAGTACTTC
CASSSVGGGEQYF
>NA|11|TRBV29-1|TRBJ2-7|NA
TGCAGCGTTGATGCCGGGAGCGAGCAGTACTTC
CSVDAGSEQYF
>NA|11|TRBV29-1|TRBJ1-1|NA
TGCAGCGCAGAGGTCGCCACTGAAGCTTTCTTT
CSAEVATEAFF
>few|13|TRBV5-6|TRBJ1-2|TRBD1
TGTGCCAGCAGCTTCGACAGGGAGGATGGCTACACCTTC
CASSFDREDGYTF
>NA|14|TRBV5-1|TRBJ2-3|NA
TGCGCCAGCAGCTTCTCAACGAGCACAGATACGCAGTATTTT
CASSFSTSTDTQYF
>NA|13|TRBV18|TRBJ1-2|TRBD1
TGTGCCAGCTCAGTGGACAGGGGGCTGGGCTACACCTTC
CASSVDRGLGYTF
>NA|15|TRBV7-9|TRBJ1-2|NA
TGTGCCAGCAGTCCCCAGGGCTTACGAGGTGATGGCTACACCTTC
CASSPQGLRGDGYTF
>NA|16|TRBV4-3|TRBJ2-1|TRBD2
TGCGCCAGCAGCCAAGATACTAGCGGGTACTACAATGAGCAGTTCTTC
CASSQDTSGYYNEQFF
>NA|14|TRBV30|TRBJ1-5|TRBD1
TGTGCCTGGAGTCCGACAGGGTTCAATCAGCCCCAGCATTTT
CAWSPTGFNQPQHF
>NA|14|TRBV5-4|TRBJ1-6|NA
TGTGCCAGCAGCTCAACAGGGAACAATTCACCCCTCCACTTT
CASSSTGNNSPLHF
>NA|15|TRBV4-2|TRBJ2-1|NA
TGTGCCAGCAGCCAAGGGACCCTGATAAGCAATGAGCAGTTCTTC
CASSQGTLISNEQFF
>NA|15|TRBV30|TRBJ1-2|NA
TGTGCCTGGAGTCTATGGGGACACCTTAACTATGGCTACACCTTC
CAWSLWGHLNYGYTF
>NA|19|TRBV4-3|TRBJ1-4|NA
TGCGCCAGCAGCCAAGGGGCCCTGCAGGGAAGGTTGAGAGATGAAAAACTGTTTTTT
CASSQGALQGRLRDEKLFF
>NA|15|TRBV2|TRBJ1-5|NA
TGTGCCAGCAACCCAACCCGACAGAGCAATCAGCCCCAGCATTTT
CASNPTRQSNQPQHF
>few|14|TRBV7-3|TRBJ2-3|NA
TGTGCCAGCAGTTATACGGGAGTCACAGATACGCAGTATTTT
CASSYTGVTDTQYF
>NA|14|TRBV29-1|TRBJ2-5|NA
TGCAGCGTTGAAGCCCGACTAGTTGGAGAGACCCAGTACTTC
CSVEARLVGETQYF
>once|11|TRBV7-2|TRBJ1-2|NA
TGTGCCAGCAGCTTAGCGGGCATACCGACCTTC
CASSLAGIPTF
>once|16|TRBV30|TRBJ1-5|TRBD1
TGTGCCTGGAGTGTACCCCGACAGGGACAGAATCAGCCCCAGCATTTT
CAWSVPRQGQNQPQHF
>NA|12|TRBV28|TRBJ1-2|NA
TGTGCCAGCAGTACGGAGAACTATGGCTACACCTTC
CASSTENYGYTF
>once|15|TRBV30|TRBJ1-6|NA
TGTGCCTGGACCTTTCGGCTGAGGGATAATTCACCCCTCCACTTT
CAWTFRLRDNSPLHF
>few|13|TRBV29-1|TRBJ2-2|TRBD1
TGCAGCGCTGGACAGGGGGTATCCGGGGAGCTGTTTTTT
CSAGQGVSGELFF
>NA|13|TRBV7-2|TRBJ1-2|NA
TGTGCCAGCAGCCCCGAGGCCTATCCGGGCTACACCTTC
CASSPEAYPGYTF
>NA|14|TRBV11-2|TRBJ2-7|TRBD2
TGTGCCAGCAGCTCGTCCCTAGCGGGGGTCGAGCAGTACTTC
CASSSSLAGVEQYF
>few|14|TRBV18|TRBJ2-7|NA
TGTGCCAGCTCACCGCCCGGGACACCGTACGAGCAGTACTTC
CASSPPGTPYEQYF
>NA|11|TRBV2|TRBJ2-3|NA
TGTGCCAGCCGCACCACAGATACGCAGTATTTT
CASRTTDTQYF
>NA|14|TRBV5-1|TRBJ2-1|TRBD2
TGCGCCAGCAGTCGCGGACTAGCGGGGGACGAGCAGTTCTTC
CASSRGLAGDEQFF
>NA|11|TRBV11-2|TRBJ2-7|NA
TGTGCCAGCAGCTTTGAGAACGAGCAGTACTTC
CASSFENEQYF
>NA|15|TRBV15|TRBJ1-2|NA
TGTGCCACCAGCAGAGATCAGGAGCCAAGCTATGGCTACACCTTC
CATSRDQEPSYGYTF
>NA|15|TRBV30|TRBJ1-5|NA
TGTGCCTGGAGCACAGGGAATCGGGGCAATCAGCCCCAGCATTTT
CAWSTGNRGNQPQHF
>NA|15|TRBV11-1|TRBJ2-3|TRBD2
TGTGCCAGCAGCTTAGACCCGACTAGCGGGGGAACGCAGTATTTT
CASSLDPTSGGTQYF
>NA|15|TRBV15|TRBJ2-7|NA
TGTGCCACCAGCAGAGGACCGGGACAAATCTACGAGCAGTACTTC
CATSRGPGQIYEQYF
>NA|17|TRBV5-1|TRBJ2-1|TRBD2
TGCGCCAGCAGCTTGGATGGACTAGCGGGTGCCGGAACCGAGCAGTTCTTC
CASSLDGLAGAGTEQFF
>NA|14|TRBV5-1|TRBJ2-5|NA
TGCGCCAGCAGCTTGGGGGCTAAACAAGAGACCCAGTACTTC
CASSLGAKQETQYF
>NA|14|TRBV6-1|TRBJ2-3|NA
TGTGCCAGCAGTGAAGCTTTGACACTTGATACGCAGTATTTT
CASSEALTLDTQYF
>NA|16|TRBV5-1|TRBJ2-5|NA
TGCGCCAGCAGCTTCTCTCCGGACAGAATACAAGAGACCCAGTACTTC
CASSFSPDRIQETQYF
>NA|14|TRBV30|TRBJ2-3|TRBD1
TGTGCCGGATCGGGACAGGGTGGCACAGATACGCAGTATTTT
CAGSGQGGTDTQYF
>NA|13|TRBV5-4|TRBJ2-5|NA
TGTGCCAGCAGCTTGGCCTCCGCCAGAGAGCAGTACTTC
CASSLASAREQYF
>NA|14|TRBV9|TRBJ1-1|NA
TGTGCCAGCAGCGTAGGGGGGGCCCTAGGTGAGGCTTTCTTT
CASSVGGALGEAFF
>NA|10|TRBV30|TRBJ1-5|NA
TGTGCCTGGAAGGCCCAGCCCCAGCATTTT
CAWKAQPQHF
>few|14|TRBV29-1|TRBJ2-3|NA
TGCAGCGTTGTTCGGGAAGTAAGCACAGATACGCAGTATTTT
CSVVREVSTDTQYF
>NA|16|TRBV7-2|TRBJ2-7|TRBD2
TGTGCCAGCAGCACTACCGGGACTAGCGGAATTTGGGAGCAGTACTTC
CASSTTGTSGIWEQYF
>NA|13|TRBV29-1|TRBJ1-2|NA
TGCAGCGTAGGGGTTCCGACTAACTATGGCTACACCTTC
CSVGVPTNYGYTF
>NA|15|TRBV6-6|TRBJ2-3|TRBD1
TGTGCCACCAGTGGGGGACAGGGGGCCTCAGATACGCAGTATTTT
CATSGGQGASDTQYF
>NA|12|TRBV27|TRBJ1-6|NA
TGTGCCAGCAGGGAGTGGAATTCACCCCTCCACTTT
CASREWNSPLHF
>once|15|TRBV7-3|TRBJ1-6|NA
TGTGCCAGCAGTTTGGACCGCTCCTATAATTCACCCCTCCACTTT
CASSLDRSYNSPLHF